Sequencing of this T cell receptor beta chain was carried out in a study of CD8 T cells in Susac syndrome. This CDR3 region has 15 residues. Germline V gene data show CDR1 as DFQATT and CDR2 as SNEGSKA (reference sequence). The junction had 5 bases not matched to a gene; V was cut back by 0 bases and J by 5 bases. The authors reverse transcribed roughly 0.5 to 1 ug RNA with random hexamers. Across 54 Vbeta and 13 Jbeta, immunoSEQ multiplex PCR amplified TCR beta CDR3. MiXCR, applied by TCRdb to the immunoSEQ multiplex PCR reads, yields one record per CDR3 protein. This sample has 150,000 to 180,000 distinct CDR3 sequences, with just under 97% found just once. Sequencing of TCR beta drew on CD8+ and CD4+ T cells from blood. In the multiple sclerosis control group, patients were treatment-naive and had stable or active relapsing-remitting disease.

The sequencing sample was made of CD8+ T cells from PBMCs. The source is a human donor with multiple sclerosis. This sequence joins TRBV20-1 and TRBJ2-1; 9 bases align to TRBD1. CDR3 in DNA: TGCAGTGCTAGAGAGGGGACAGGGCTCGACAATGAGCAGTTCTTC. Translating gives CSAREGTGLDNEQFF.